This T cell receptor beta chain was retrieved from a study of blood T cell repertoires in COVID-19. Overall study: Material from acute and convalescent COVID-19 was sourced from the United States, Italy and Spain. T cells, B-cell-depleted T cells, or PBMCs supplied cDNA or gDNA.

With respect to this clone: Here the CDR3 omits its conserved ending phenylalanine or tryptophan, so a read error is the likely source. Because the CDR3's place on the DNA is in doubt, the DNA is left out and the CDR3 is given as listed by TCRdb.

In Seattle, patients joined the study during active infection and were tracked longitudinally. In the study's own analysis: Scientists estimated how many nucleated cells there were by amplifying reference gene primers. Sequenced by immunoSEQ multiplex PCR; TCRdb stores in-frame clones only, minus some. The V and J calls and the clone size are those of that table, but D and trimming were determined from the DNA. The sample records 200,000 to 300,000 clones, 81% being singletons. Germline CDR1 and CDR2: DFQATT and SNEGSKA (reference sequence). Ends included, the CDR3 has 8 residues. Sequencing was performed on peripheral blood. The clonotype originates from a woman over 75 with COVID-19, enrolled during active disease. V gene TRBV20-1 combines with J gene TRBJ1-1; the D call TRBD1 from the table was never checked on the DNA. The chain's CDR3 is CSAPTGEP.